This T cell receptor (beta chain) was obtained from a study of T cells in Graves' hyperthyroidism and ophthalmopathy. In its sample, this clonotype was seen many times. Amplified regions were TCR beta CDR3 sequences from RNA transcripts. HTBI primers were the set used in a first-round RT-PCR of the TCR CDR3. TCRdb ran MiXCR on the multiplex PCR reads and lists one entry per CDR3 protein. This table has roughly 150,000 distinct CDR3 sequences, approximately 9% appearing once. Germline assignment: CDR1 ENHRY and CDR2 SYGVKD. The CDR3 length is 13 residues. Trimming cost V 7 bases and J 10 bases, with 16 bases left between them. The blood was taken when hyperthyroidism was first diagnosed, before any ophthalmopathy symptoms showed up. PBMCs were derived from around 10 ml fresh peripheral blood.

The chain employs TRBV10-3 and TRBJ1-4, with D uncertain. The TCR sequence derives from a woman under 30 with Graves' hyperthyroidism that later progressed to Graves' ophthalmopathy. Sequenced: blood. The CDR3 coding sequence is TGTGCCATCAAGACCTCAACAACCGGAAAACTGTTTTTT. Amino acids: CAIKTSTTGKLFF.